The rows below give T cell receptor beta chains drawn from one sample of a study of cytomegalovirus exposure and HLA in healthy donors. Measured with immunoSEQ multiplex PCR; TCRdb has only the in-frame clones, and not every one. The data hold approximately 200,000 clones, with roughly 80% observed a single time. The sequencing sample was made of PBMCs. These receptors were taken from a man between 40 and 49 years old in good health and CMV-seronegative. CDR3s include the opening cysteine and the closing phenylalanine or tryptophan. A D gene is named only where the DNA matches it firmly. Some rows mark clone size as missing; the rest say once, few, many or name a class of expanded clone.

abundance: NA
j_gene: TRBJ1-6
d_gene: NA
v_gene: TRBV6-6
CDR3aa: CASSYSSGEYSPLHF
CDR3nt: TGTGCCAGCAGTTACTCGAGCGGGGAATACTCACCCCTCCACTTT

abundance: NA
j_gene: TRBJ1-2
d_gene: NA
v_gene: TRBV2
CDR3aa: CASSQSYGYTF
CDR3nt: TGTGCCAGCAGCCAGTCTTATGGCTACACCTTC

abundance: NA
j_gene: TRBJ1-3
d_gene: TRBD1
v_gene: TRBV5-4
CDR3aa: CASRPDRGAGNTIYF
CDR3nt: TGTGCCAGCAGACCCGACAGGGGCGCTGGAAACACCATATATTTT

abundance: NA
j_gene: TRBJ2-5
d_gene: NA
v_gene: TRBV15
CDR3aa: CATSRSHYLQETQYF
CDR3nt: TGTGCCACCAGCAGGTCTCACTACCTCCAAGAGACCCAGTACTTC

abundance: few
j_gene: TRBJ2-4
d_gene: NA
v_gene: TRBV11-2
CDR3aa: CASSLNARGPVDIQYF
CDR3nt: TGTGCCAGCAGCTTAAACGCGCGGGGGCCGGTTGACATTCAGTACTTC

abundance: NA
j_gene: TRBJ1-1
d_gene: TRBD1
v_gene: TRBV27
CDR3aa: CASSRGQMNTEAFF
CDR3nt: TGTGCCAGCAGCCGGGGACAGATGAACACTGAAGCTTTCTTT

abundance: NA
j_gene: TRBJ1-5
d_gene: NA
v_gene: TRBV27
CDR3aa: CASSPTLWGEDQPQHF
CDR3nt: TGTGCCAGCAGTCCTACCCTATGGGGGGAAGACCAGCCCCAGCATTTT

abundance: NA
j_gene: TRBJ1-5
d_gene: NA
v_gene: TRBV6-5
CDR3aa: CASSYSGTSNQPQHF
CDR3nt: TGTGCCAGCAGTTACTCGGGGACATCAAATCAGCCCCAGCATTTT

abundance: NA
j_gene: TRBJ2-7
d_gene: TRBD1
v_gene: TRBV29-1
CDR3aa: CSATHRTGSNEQYF
CDR3nt: TGCAGCGCCACACACCGGACAGGGAGCAACGAGCAGTACTTC

abundance: NA
j_gene: TRBJ2-5
d_gene: NA
v_gene: TRBV6-6
CDR3aa: CASSYSEGGIEETQYF
CDR3nt: TGTGCCAGCAGTTACTCGGAAGGGGGAATCGAAGAGACCCAGTACTTC

abundance: NA
j_gene: TRBJ2-2
d_gene: TRBD1
v_gene: TRBV29-1
CDR3aa: CSVAHRQGRVTGELFF
CDR3nt: TGCAGCGTTGCCCATCGACAGGGTAGGGTGACCGGGGAGCTGTTTTTT

abundance: NA
j_gene: TRBJ1-1
d_gene: NA
v_gene: TRBV4-2
CDR3aa: CASSQRSNTEAFF
CDR3nt: TGTGCCAGCAGCCAGAGATCGAACACTGAAGCTTTCTTT

abundance: NA
j_gene: TRBJ2-7
d_gene: NA
v_gene: TRBV27
CDR3aa: CASSFYGGSYEQYF
CDR3nt: TGTGCCAGCAGTTTTTACGGAGGCTCCTACGAGCAGTACTTC

abundance: NA
j_gene: TRBJ2-5
d_gene: NA
v_gene: TRBV4-1
CDR3aa: CASSHNEGEQYF
CDR3nt: TGCGCCAGCAGCCACAATGAGGGGGAGCAGTACTTC

abundance: NA
j_gene: TRBJ2-3
d_gene: NA
v_gene: TRBV18
CDR3aa: CASSLTQGSDTQYF
CDR3nt: TGTGCCAGCTCACTTACCCAGGGCTCAGATACGCAGTATTTT

abundance: NA
j_gene: TRBJ2-1
d_gene: TRBD2
v_gene: TRBV9
CDR3aa: CASSGTSSEQFF
CDR3nt: TGTGCCAGCTCCGGGACTAGCAGTGAGCAGTTCTTC

abundance: NA
j_gene: TRBJ2-7
d_gene: TRBD1
v_gene: TRBV18
CDR3aa: CASSQPKPGQGTHEQYF
CDR3nt: TGTGCCAGCTCACAACCGAAACCGGGACAGGGAACCCACGAGCAGTACTTC

abundance: NA
j_gene: TRBJ2-1
d_gene: TRBD2
v_gene: TRBV5-1
CDR3aa: CASSLGGTSGGNEQFF
CDR3nt: TGCGCCAGCAGCTTGGGGGGGACTAGCGGGGGTAATGAGCAGTTCTTC

abundance: NA
j_gene: TRBJ2-5
d_gene: TRBD1
v_gene: TRBV6-5
CDR3aa: CASSPVQGAGETQYF
CDR3nt: TGTGCCAGCAGCCCCGTTCAGGGGGCGGGAGAGACCCAGTACTTC

abundance: NA
j_gene: TRBJ2-7
d_gene: TRBD2
v_gene: TRBV2
CDR3aa: CASRGPSGPPPYEQYF
CDR3nt: TGTGCCAGCAGGGGGCCTAGCGGGCCTCCCCCCTACGAGCAGTACTTC

abundance: NA
j_gene: TRBJ2-3
d_gene: NA
v_gene: TRBV19
CDR3aa: CASSIVGGGTDTQYF
CDR3nt: TGTGCCAGTAGTATCGTTGGAGGAGGAACAGATACGCAGTATTTT

abundance: few
j_gene: TRBJ1-1
d_gene: TRBD1
v_gene: TRBV5-1
CDR3aa: CASSRGTGTNTEAFF
CDR3nt: TGCGCCAGCAGCCGTGGGACAGGGACGAACACTGAAGCTTTCTTT

abundance: NA
j_gene: TRBJ1-2
d_gene: NA
v_gene: TRBV28
CDR3aa: CASRLFSGAQGYTF
CDR3nt: TGTGCCAGCAGACTCTTTTCAGGGGCGCAGGGCTACACCTTC

abundance: NA
j_gene: TRBJ2-1
d_gene: TRBD1
v_gene: TRBV29-1
CDR3aa: CSVEDLGQGVRDEQFF
CDR3nt: TGCAGCGTTGAAGATCTAGGACAGGGGGTTCGAGATGAGCAGTTCTTC

abundance: NA
j_gene: TRBJ1-1
d_gene: TRBD1
v_gene: TRBV29-1
CDR3aa: CSVADRGYGTEAFF
CDR3nt: TGCAGCGTTGCGGACAGGGGGTACGGCACTGAAGCTTTCTTT

abundance: NA
j_gene: TRBJ1-1
d_gene: NA
v_gene: TRBV7-9
CDR3aa: CASSLAAGSETEAFF
CDR3nt: TGTGCCAGCAGCTTAGCAGCGGGGAGTGAGACTGAAGCTTTCTTT

abundance: NA
j_gene: TRBJ1-1
d_gene: NA
v_gene: TRBV2
CDR3aa: CATAEGGGTEAFF
CDR3nt: TGTGCCACCGCAGAGGGGGGGGGCACTGAAGCTTTCTTT

abundance: NA
j_gene: TRBJ2-1
d_gene: TRBD1
v_gene: TRBV7-8
CDR3aa: CASSLTGTGNYNEQFF
CDR3nt: TGTGCCAGCAGCTTAACCGGGACAGGGAATTACAATGAGCAGTTCTTC

abundance: NA
j_gene: TRBJ2-5
d_gene: TRBD1
v_gene: TRBV10-3
CDR3aa: CAIRGTGGNQETQYF
CDR3nt: TGTGCCATCAGGGGGACAGGGGGGAACCAAGAGACCCAGTACTTC

abundance: NA
j_gene: TRBJ1-1
d_gene: NA
v_gene: TRBV27
CDR3aa: CASSSRVRMNTEAFF
CDR3nt: TGTGCCAGCAGTTCCAGGGTGCGGATGAACACTGAAGCTTTCTTT

abundance: NA
j_gene: TRBJ2-3
d_gene: TRBD2
v_gene: TRBV25-1
CDR3aa: CAASGSTDTQYF
CDR3nt: TGTGCGGCTAGCGGGAGCACAGATACGCAGTATTTT

abundance: NA
j_gene: TRBJ2-5
d_gene: TRBD2
v_gene: TRBV5-6
CDR3aa: CASSPGGGETQYF
CDR3nt: TGTGCCAGCAGCCCGGGGGGAGGAGAGACCCAGTACTTC

abundance: NA
j_gene: TRBJ2-5
d_gene: TRBD1
v_gene: TRBV25-1
CDR3aa: CASAGTERETQYF
CDR3nt: TGTGCCAGCGCCGGGACAGAGCGAGAGACCCAGTACTTC

abundance: NA
j_gene: TRBJ2-2
d_gene: NA
v_gene: TRBV19
CDR3aa: CASSRGVGTGELFF
CDR3nt: TGTGCCAGTAGTCGCGGGGTTGGGACCGGGGAGCTGTTTTTT

abundance: once
j_gene: TRBJ2-7
d_gene: NA
v_gene: TRBV18
CDR3aa: CASSPPTRGGEQYF
CDR3nt: TGTGCCAGCTCACCACCGACGAGGGGGGGAGAGCAGTACTTC

abundance: NA
j_gene: TRBJ2-5
d_gene: NA
v_gene: TRBV25-1
CDR3aa: CASSVWRGARETQYF
CDR3nt: TGTGCCAGCAGTGTTTGGAGGGGAGCTAGGGAGACCCAGTACTTC

abundance: NA
j_gene: TRBJ2-7
d_gene: TRBD2
v_gene: TRBV6-1
CDR3aa: CAGGLAGANNEQYF
CDR3nt: TGTGCCGGAGGACTAGCGGGGGCCAACAACGAGCAGTACTTC

abundance: NA
j_gene: TRBJ2-1
d_gene: TRBD2
v_gene: TRBV19
CDR3aa: CASSTLTSGSPYNEQFF
CDR3nt: TGTGCCAGTAGTACCCTCACTAGCGGGAGTCCGTACAATGAGCAGTTCTTC

abundance: NA
j_gene: TRBJ1-3
d_gene: TRBD1
v_gene: TRBV4-3
CDR3aa: CASSQGQGFVGNTIYF
CDR3nt: TGCGCCAGCAGCCAAGGACAGGGTTTCGTCGGAAACACCATATATTTT

abundance: NA
j_gene: TRBJ2-7
d_gene: NA
v_gene: TRBV28
CDR3aa: CASSFSSVISYEQYF
CDR3nt: TGTGCCAGCAGTTTTTCCTCAGTTATCTCCTACGAGCAGTACTTC

abundance: NA
j_gene: TRBJ2-3
d_gene: TRBD1
v_gene: TRBV4-3
CDR3aa: CASSRDRNTDTQYF
CDR3nt: TGCGCCAGCAGTCGGGACAGGAACACAGATACGCAGTATTTT

abundance: few
j_gene: TRBJ2-5
d_gene: NA
v_gene: TRBV2
CDR3aa: CASSLPDSAETQYF
CDR3nt: TGTGCCAGCAGCCTACCTGACTCTGCGGAGACCCAGTACTTC

abundance: few
j_gene: TRBJ1-6
d_gene: TRBD1
v_gene: TRBV4-1
CDR3aa: CASSRGDRGSSYNSPLHF
CDR3nt: TGCGCCAGCAGCCGAGGGGACAGGGGAAGCTCCTATAATTCACCCCTCCACTTT

abundance: once
j_gene: TRBJ1-1
d_gene: NA
v_gene: TRBV7-3
CDR3aa: CASSLRGLRGTEAFF
CDR3nt: TGTGCCAGCAGCTTAAGAGGCCTCAGGGGCACTGAAGCTTTCTTT